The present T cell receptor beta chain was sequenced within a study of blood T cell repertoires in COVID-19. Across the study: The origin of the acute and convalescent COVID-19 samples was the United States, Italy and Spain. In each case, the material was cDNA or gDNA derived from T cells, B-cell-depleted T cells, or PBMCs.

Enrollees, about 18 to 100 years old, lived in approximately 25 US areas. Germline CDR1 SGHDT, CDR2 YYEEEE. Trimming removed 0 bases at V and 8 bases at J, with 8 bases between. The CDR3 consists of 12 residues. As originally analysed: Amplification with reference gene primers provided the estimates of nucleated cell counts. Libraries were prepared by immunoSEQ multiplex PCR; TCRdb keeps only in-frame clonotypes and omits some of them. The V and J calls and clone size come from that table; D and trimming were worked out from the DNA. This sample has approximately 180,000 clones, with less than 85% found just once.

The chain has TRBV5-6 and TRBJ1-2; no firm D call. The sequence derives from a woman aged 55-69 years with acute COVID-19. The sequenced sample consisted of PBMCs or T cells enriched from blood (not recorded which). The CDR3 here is CASSLGQYGYTF. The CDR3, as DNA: TGTGCCAGCAGCTTGGGTCAGTACGGCTACACCTTC.